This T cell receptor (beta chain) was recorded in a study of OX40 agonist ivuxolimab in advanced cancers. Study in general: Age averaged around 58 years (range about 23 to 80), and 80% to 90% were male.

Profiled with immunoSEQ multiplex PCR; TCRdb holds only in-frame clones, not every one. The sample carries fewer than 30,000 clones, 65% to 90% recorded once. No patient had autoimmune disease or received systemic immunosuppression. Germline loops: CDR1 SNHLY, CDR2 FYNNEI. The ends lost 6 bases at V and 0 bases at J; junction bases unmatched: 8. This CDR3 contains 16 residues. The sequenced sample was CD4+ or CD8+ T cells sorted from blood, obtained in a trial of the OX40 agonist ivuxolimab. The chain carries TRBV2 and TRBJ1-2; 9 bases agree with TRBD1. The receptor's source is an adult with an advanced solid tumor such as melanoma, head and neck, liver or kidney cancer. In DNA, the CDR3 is TGTGCCAGCAGAGATGGGGGACAGGGACCTAACTATGGCTACACCTTC. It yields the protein CASRDGGQGPNYGYTF.